This passage covers 4 T cell receptor beta chains from one sample sequenced in a study of OX40 agonist ivuxolimab in advanced cancers. The data were produced by immunoSEQ multiplex PCR, yet TCRdb's version contains in-frame clones alone and is incomplete. Of 45,000 or so clones in the sample, approximately 86% were seen once. The input for sequencing was CD4+ or CD8+ T cells sorted from blood, taken in a trial of the OX40 agonist ivuxolimab. The source of these receptors is an adult with an advanced solid tumor such as melanoma, head and neck, liver or kidney cancer.

The chain has TRBV7-8 and TRBJ1-1; no firm D call. V lost 7 bases and J lost 1, with 13 bases in between. This CDR3 comprises 14 residues. Germline values: CDR1 SGHVS, CDR2 FQNEAQ. This chain's CDR3 is CASTPPSSNTEAFF. CDR3 nucleotides: TGTGCCAGCACCCCCCCCAGTTCGAACACTGAAGCTTTCTTT.

This chain uses TRBV11-2 with TRBJ2-7, with D tentatively TRBD1 or TRBD2 (5 bases each). V shed 2 bases and J shed 6 bases, with 8 bases lying between them. CDR1 is SGHAT, CDR2 FQNNGV, per germline. The CDR3 is 12 residues long. CDR3 nucleotides: TGTGCCAGCAGCTTATGGGGGAGCGAGCAGTACGTC. Its translation is CASSLWGSEQYV.

The chain has TRBV4-3 and TRBJ2-7; D remains ambiguous. The V end lost 0 bases, the J end lost 1 base, and 10 bases lay between the germline ends. Germline CDR1 LGHNA, CDR2 YSLEER. The CDR3 spans 15 residues. This CDR3 is CASSQEVELSYEQYF. CDR3 nucleotides: TGCGCCAGCAGCCAAGAAGTTGAGTTATCCTACGAGCAGTACTTC.

The rearrangement joins TRBV15 to TRBJ2-5; D might be TRBD1 or TRBD2, each matching 7 bases. CDR3 length: 16 residues. Germline loops: CDR1 LNHNV, CDR2 YYDKDF (reference sequence). V dropped 7 bases and J dropped 8 bases, with 26 bases sitting between them. The CDR3 sequence is CATTRSWTGEAGTQYF. CDR3 bases: TGTGCCACCACCCGATCCTGGACAGGCGAAGCGGGAACCCAGTACTTC. Complete variable domain (other parts from reference TRBV15 and TRBJ2-5): DAMVIQNPRYQVTQFGKPVTLSCSQTLNHNVMYWYQQKSSQAPKLLFHYYDKDFNNEADTPDNFQSRRPNTSFCFLDIRSPGLGDTAMYLCATTRSWTGEAGTQYFGPGTRLLVL.